This T cell receptor beta chain was sequenced during a study of T cell repertoires in cytomegalovirus infection. TCRdb itself ran the reads through MiXCR, one entry per CDR3 protein. The sample holds a few hundred thousand distinct CDR3 sequences; approximately 8.3% are singletons and the top ten take about 15%. This clonotype was sampled from a human donor in good health (CMV status not recorded). Some clones in this sample may be carry-over from other donors' samples. The sequencing input was PBMCs.

The CDR3: CASSPEGVGANVLTF. The CDR3 bases are TGCGCCAGCAGCCCCGAGGGGGTTGGGGCCAACGTCCTGACTTTC. The chain recombines TRBV5-1 with TRBJ2-6, with D possibly matching TRBD1 (6 bases). This CDR3 region has 15 residues. V dropped 4 bases and J dropped 3 bases, with 11 bases sitting between them. Germline CDR1 is SGHRS and CDR2 is YFSETQ.